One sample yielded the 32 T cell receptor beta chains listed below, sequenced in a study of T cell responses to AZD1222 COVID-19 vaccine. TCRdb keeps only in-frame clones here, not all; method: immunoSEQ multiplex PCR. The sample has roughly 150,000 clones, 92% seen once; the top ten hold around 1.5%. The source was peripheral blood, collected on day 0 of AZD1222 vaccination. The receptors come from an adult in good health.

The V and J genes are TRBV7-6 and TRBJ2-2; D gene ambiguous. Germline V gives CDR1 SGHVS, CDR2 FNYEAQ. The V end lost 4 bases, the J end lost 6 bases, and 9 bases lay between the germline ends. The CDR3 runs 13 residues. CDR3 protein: CASSSRLSGELFF. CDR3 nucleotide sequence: TGTGCCAGCAGCTCCCGGCTCTCCGGGGAGCTGTTTTTT.

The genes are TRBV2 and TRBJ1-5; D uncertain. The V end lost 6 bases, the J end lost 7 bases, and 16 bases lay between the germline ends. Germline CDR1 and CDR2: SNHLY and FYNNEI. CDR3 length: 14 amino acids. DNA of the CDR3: TGTGCCAGCAGCCTATCGGGGTCATGGCAGCCCCAGCATTTT. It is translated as CASSLSGSWQPQHF.

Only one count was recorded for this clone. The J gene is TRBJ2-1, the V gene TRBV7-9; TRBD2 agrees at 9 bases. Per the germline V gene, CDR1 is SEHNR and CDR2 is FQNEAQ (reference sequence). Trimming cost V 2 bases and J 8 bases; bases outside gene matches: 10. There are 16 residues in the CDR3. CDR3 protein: CASSLSGLAGVDEQFF. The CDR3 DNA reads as TGTGCCAGCAGCTTATCGGGATTAGCGGGAGTCGATGAGCAGTTCTTC. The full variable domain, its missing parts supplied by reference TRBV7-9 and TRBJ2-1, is DTGVSQNPRHKITKRGQNVTFRCDPISEHNRLYWYRQTLGQGPEFLTYFQNEAQLEKSRLLSDRFSAERPKGSFSTLEIQRTEQGDSAMYLCASSLSGLAGVDEQFFGPGTRLTVL.

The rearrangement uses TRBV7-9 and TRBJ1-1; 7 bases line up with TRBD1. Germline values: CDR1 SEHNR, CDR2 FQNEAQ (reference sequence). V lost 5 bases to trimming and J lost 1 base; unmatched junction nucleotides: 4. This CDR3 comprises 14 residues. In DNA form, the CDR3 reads TGTGCCAGCAGCCGGGGACAGCAGAACACTGAAGCTTTCTTT. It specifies CASSRGQQNTEAFF.

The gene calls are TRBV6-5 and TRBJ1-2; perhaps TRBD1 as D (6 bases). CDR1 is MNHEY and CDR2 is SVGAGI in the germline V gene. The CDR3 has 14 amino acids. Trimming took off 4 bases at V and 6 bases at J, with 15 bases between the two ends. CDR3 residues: CASSLTAGADGYTF. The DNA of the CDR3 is TGTGCCAGCAGTTTAACGGCAGGGGCTGATGGCTACACCTTC.

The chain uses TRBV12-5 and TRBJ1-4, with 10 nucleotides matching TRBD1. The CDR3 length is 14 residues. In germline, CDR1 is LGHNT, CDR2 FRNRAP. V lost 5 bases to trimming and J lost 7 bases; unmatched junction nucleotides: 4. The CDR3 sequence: CASGPGQGREKLFF. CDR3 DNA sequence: TGTGCTAGTGGTCCGGGACAGGGGCGTGAAAAACTGTTTTTT.

The CDR3 DNA sequence: TGCGCCAGCAGACTAATAGGGGAAGAGACCCAGTACTTC. Protein sequence: CASRLIGEETQYF. The gene calls are TRBV5-1 and TRBJ2-5; D is possibly TRBD1 (5 bases). V was trimmed by 5 bases and J by 3 bases, leaving 11 bases between them. This CDR3 has 13 residues. Germline CDR1 and CDR2: SGHRS and YFSETQ. Filled out from reference TRBV5-1 and TRBJ2-5, the complete variable domain reads KAGVTQTPRYLIKTRGQQVTLSCSPISGHRSVSWYQQTPGQGLQFLFEYFSETQRNKGNFPGRFSGRQFSNSRSEMNVSTLELGDSALYLCASRLIGEETQYFGPGTRLLVL.

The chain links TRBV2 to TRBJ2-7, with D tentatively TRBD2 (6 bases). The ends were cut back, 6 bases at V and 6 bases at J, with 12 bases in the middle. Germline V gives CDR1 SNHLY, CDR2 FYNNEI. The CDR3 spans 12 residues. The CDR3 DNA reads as TGTGCCAGCAGGGAGGGACCGGGCGAGCAGTACTTC. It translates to CASREGPGEQYF.

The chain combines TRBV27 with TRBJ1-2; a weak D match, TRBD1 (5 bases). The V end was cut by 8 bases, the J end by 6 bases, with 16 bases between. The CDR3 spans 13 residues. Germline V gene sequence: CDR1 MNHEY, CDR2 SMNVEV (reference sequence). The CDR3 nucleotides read TGTGCCAGCGGGACGTTCCCCGGAGATGGCTACACCTTC. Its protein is CASGTFPGDGYTF.

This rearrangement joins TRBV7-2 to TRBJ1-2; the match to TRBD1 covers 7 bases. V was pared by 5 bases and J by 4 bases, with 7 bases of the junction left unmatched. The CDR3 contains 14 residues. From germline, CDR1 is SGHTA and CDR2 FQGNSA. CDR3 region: CASSTGQVFYGYTF. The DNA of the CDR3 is TGTGCCAGCAGCACCGGACAGGTCTTCTATGGCTACACCTTC.

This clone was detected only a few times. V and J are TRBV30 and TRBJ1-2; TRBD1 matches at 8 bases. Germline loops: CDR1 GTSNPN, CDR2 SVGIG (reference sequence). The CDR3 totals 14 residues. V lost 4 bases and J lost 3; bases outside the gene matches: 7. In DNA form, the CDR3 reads TGTGCCTGGACGCCAGGGGGCACGGACTATGGCTACACCTTC. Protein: CAWTPGGTDYGYTF.

The CDR3 DNA is TGTGCCAGCAGTGACAACAGGGACGGGGTCGGGGGCTACACCTTC. Its translation is CASSDNRDGVGGYTF. The chain is built from TRBV6-1 and TRBJ1-2, with D perhaps TRBD1 (6 bases). CDR3 length: 15 amino acids. V was clipped by 3 bases and J by 8 bases, with 19 bases between them. CDR1 and CDR2 from the germline V gene are MNHNS and SASEGT.

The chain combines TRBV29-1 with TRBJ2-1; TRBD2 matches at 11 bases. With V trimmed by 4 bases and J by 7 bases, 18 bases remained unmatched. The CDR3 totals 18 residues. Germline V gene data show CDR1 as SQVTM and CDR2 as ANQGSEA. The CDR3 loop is CSVVWLAGGPPGRNEQFF. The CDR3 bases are TGCAGCGTTGTATGGCTAGCGGGAGGACCCCCTGGGAGGAATGAGCAGTTCTTC.

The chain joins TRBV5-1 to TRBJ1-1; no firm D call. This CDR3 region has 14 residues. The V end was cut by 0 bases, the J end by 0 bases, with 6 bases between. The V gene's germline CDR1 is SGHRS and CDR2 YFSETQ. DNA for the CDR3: TGCGCCAGCAGCTTGGATCTGTTGAACACTGAAGCTTTCTTT. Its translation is CASSLDLLNTEAFF. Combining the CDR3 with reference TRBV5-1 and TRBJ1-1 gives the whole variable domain KAGVTQTPRYLIKTRGQQVTLSCSPISGHRSVSWYQQTPGQGLQFLFEYFSETQRNKGNFPGRFSGRQFSNSRSEMNVSTLELGDSALYLCASSLDLLNTEAFFGQGTRLTVV.

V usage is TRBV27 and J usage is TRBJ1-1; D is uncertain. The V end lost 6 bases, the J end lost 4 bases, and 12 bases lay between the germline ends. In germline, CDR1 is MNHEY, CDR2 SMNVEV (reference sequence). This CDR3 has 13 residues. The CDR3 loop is CASSMQGGTEAFF. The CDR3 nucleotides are TGTGCCAGCAGCATGCAAGGTGGCACTGAAGCTTTCTTT.

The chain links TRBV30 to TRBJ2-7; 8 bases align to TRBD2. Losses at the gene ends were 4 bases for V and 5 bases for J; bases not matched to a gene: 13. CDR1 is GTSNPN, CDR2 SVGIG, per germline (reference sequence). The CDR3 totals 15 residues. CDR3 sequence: CAWNLLGGALDEQYF. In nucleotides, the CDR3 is TGTGCCTGGAATCTTCTCGGGGGGGCCTTGGACGAGCAGTACTTC.

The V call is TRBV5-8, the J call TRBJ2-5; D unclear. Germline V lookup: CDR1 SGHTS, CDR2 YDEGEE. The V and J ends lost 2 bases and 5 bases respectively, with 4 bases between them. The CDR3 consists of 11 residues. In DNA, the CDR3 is TGTGCCAGCAGCTTCGGGGAGACCCAGTACTTC. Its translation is CASSFGETQYF.

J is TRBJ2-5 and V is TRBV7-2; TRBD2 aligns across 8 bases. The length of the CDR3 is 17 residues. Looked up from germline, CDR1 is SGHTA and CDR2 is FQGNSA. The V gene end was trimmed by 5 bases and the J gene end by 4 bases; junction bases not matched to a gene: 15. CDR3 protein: CASSHDPSRAGGETQYF. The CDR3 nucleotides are TGTGCCAGCAGCCACGACCCCAGCCGGGCGGGGGGAGAGACCCAGTACTTC.

The CDR3 bases are TGTGCCAGCAGTCGGGGGGTAGCCTATGGCTACACCTTC. Its protein product is CASSRGVAYGYTF. The gene calls are TRBV12-3 or TRBV12-4 and TRBJ1-2; D is possibly TRBD1 (5 bases). This CDR3 contains 13 residues. Between the trimmed V and J ends, which lost 5 bases and 4 bases, there was a span of 11 bases.

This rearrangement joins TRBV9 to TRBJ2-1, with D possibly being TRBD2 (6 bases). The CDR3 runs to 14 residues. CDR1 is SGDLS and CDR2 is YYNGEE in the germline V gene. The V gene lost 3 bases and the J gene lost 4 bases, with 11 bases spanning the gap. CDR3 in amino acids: CASSGATSYNEQFF. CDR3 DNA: TGTGCCAGCAGCGGAGCGACTAGTTACAATGAGCAGTTCTTC.

CDR3: CASSKELTAGYEQFF. The CDR3, as DNA: TGTGCCAGCAGCAAGGAGTTGACAGCCGGATATGAGCAGTTCTTC. This sequence joins TRBV7-2 and TRBJ2-1, with D tentatively TRBD1 (5 bases). The CDR3 consists of 15 residues. The V end was cut by 5 bases, the J end by 8 bases, with 19 bases between. Germline values: CDR1 SGHTA, CDR2 FQGNSA.

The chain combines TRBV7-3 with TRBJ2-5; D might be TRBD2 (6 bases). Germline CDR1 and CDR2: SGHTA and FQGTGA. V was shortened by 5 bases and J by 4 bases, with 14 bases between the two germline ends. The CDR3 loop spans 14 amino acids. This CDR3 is CASSPRGVGETQYF. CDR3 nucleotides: TGTGCCAGCAGCCCCCGCGGGGTCGGAGAGACCCAGTACTTC.

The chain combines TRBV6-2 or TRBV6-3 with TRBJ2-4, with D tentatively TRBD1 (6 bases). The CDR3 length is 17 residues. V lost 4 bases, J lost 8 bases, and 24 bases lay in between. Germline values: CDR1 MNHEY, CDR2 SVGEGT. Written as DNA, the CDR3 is TGTGCCAGCAGTTCCCCCCAGGGGCGGAGTAGTCTTTACATTCAGTACTTC. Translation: CASSSPQGRSSLYIQYF.

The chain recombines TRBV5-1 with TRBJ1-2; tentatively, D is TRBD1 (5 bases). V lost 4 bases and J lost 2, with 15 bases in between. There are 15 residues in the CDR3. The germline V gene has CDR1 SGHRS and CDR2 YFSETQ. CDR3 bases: TGCGCCAGCAGCCGGGGGAGGCTATTAAACTATGGCTACACCTTC. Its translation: CASSRGRLLNYGYTF.

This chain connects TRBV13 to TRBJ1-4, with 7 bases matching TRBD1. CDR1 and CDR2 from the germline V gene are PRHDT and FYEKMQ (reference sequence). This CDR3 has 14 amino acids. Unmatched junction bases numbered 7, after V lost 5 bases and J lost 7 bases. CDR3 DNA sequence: TGTGCCAGCAGCCATGGGGACAGTGTTGAAAAACTGTTTTTT. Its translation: CASSHGDSVEKLFF.

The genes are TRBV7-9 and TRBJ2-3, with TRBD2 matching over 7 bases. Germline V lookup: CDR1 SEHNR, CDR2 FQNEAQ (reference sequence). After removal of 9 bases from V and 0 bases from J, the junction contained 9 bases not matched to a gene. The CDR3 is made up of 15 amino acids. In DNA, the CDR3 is TGTGCCAGGTCGCCCAGCGGGACTAGCACAGATACGCAGTATTTT. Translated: CARSPSGTSTDTQYF.

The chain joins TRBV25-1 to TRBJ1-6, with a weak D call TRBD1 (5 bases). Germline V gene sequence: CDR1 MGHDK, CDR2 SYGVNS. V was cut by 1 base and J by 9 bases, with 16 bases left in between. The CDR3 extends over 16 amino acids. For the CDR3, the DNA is TGTGCCAGCAGTGAATCAGGGTCTCTTGTGCGTTCACCCCTCCACTTT. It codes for CASSESGSLVRSPLHF.

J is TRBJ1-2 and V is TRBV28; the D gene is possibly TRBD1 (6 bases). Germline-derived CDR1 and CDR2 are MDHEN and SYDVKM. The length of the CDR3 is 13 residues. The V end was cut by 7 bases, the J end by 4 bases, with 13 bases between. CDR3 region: CASTLGGFYGYTF. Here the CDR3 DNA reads TGTGCCAGCACCCTAGGGGGTTTCTATGGCTACACCTTC.

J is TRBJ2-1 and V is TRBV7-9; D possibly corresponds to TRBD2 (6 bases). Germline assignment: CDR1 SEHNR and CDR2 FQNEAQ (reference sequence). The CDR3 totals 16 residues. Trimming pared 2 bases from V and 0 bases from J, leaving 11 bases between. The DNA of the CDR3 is TGTGCCAGCAGCTTATGGAGGGAGAGCTCCTACAATGAGCAGTTCTTC. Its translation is CASSLWRESSYNEQFF.

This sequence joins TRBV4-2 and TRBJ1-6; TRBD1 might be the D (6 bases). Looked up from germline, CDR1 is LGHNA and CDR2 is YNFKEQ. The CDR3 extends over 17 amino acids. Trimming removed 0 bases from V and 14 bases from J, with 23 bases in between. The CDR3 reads CASSQDPRGGGMGALHF. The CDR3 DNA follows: TGTGCCAGCAGCCAAGACCCCCGGGGGGGCGGAATGGGAGCCCTCCACTTT.

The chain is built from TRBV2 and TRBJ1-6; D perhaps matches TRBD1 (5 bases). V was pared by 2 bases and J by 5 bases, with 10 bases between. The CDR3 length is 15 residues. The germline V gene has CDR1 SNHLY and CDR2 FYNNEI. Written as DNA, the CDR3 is TGTGCCAGCAGTGAACTACGGGGGAATAATTCACCCCTCCACTTT. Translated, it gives CASSELRGNNSPLHF.

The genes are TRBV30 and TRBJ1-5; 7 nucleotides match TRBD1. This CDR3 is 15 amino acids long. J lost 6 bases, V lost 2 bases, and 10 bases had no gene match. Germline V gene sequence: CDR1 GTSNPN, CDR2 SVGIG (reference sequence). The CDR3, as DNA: TGTGCCTGGAGTCCACCAACAGGGGACGCTCAGCCCCAGCATTTT. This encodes CAWSPPTGDAQPQHF.